A selection of T cell receptor beta chains follows, all from one sample in a study of T cells in Graves' hyperthyroidism and ophthalmopathy. TCRdb re-called the multiplex PCR reads with MiXCR, one entry per CDR3 protein. The table records around 690,000 distinct CDR3 sequences, 17% of them present only once. Material for sequencing was blood. The receptors here all came from a man aged 50 to 59 with Graves' hyperthyroidism. Each CDR3 is given with its conserved first and last residue. The D gene is left open where the match is weak. Clone sizes are given selectively: once, few, many, or a class where the clone is expanded.

size	J	D	V	CDR3	DNA
.	TRBJ2-2	.	TRBV19	CASSMLRSTTGELFF	TGTGCCAGTAGTATGCTCAGGAGTACCACCGGGGAGCTGTTTTTT
many	TRBJ2-3	TRBD1	TRBV20-1	CSAPRTGEPDTQYF	TGCAGTGCTCCTCGGACAGGGGAGCCAGATACGCAGTATTTT
many	TRBJ2-5	TRBD2	TRBV2	CASSLAGVRETQYF	TGTGCCAGCAGCTTAGCGGGAGTGCGAGAGACCCAGTACTTC
many	TRBJ2-3	.	TRBV24-1	CATSDLAGTDTQYF	TGTGCCACCAGTGATTTGGCAGGCACAGATACGCAGTATTTT
many	TRBJ2-5	.	TRBV2	CASIKETQYF	TGTGCCAGTATCAAAGAGACCCAGTACTTC
.	TRBJ1-4	.	TRBV10-3	CAISEAGANEKLFF	TGTGCCATCAGTGAAGCAGGGGCTAATGAAAAACTGTTTTTT
many	TRBJ2-1	TRBD2	TRBV2	CASTHSPSLAEGGYNEQFF	TGTGCCAGCACCCACTCGCCTTCCCTAGCGGAGGGAGGTTACAATGAGCAGTTCTTC
.	TRBJ2-7	.	TRBV20-1	CSAVIPFEYEQYF	TGCAGTGCTGTGATTCCCTTCGAGTACGAGCAGTACTTC
few	TRBJ1-1	.	TRBV5-8	CASSPGELNTEAFF	TGTGCCAGCAGCCCCGGGGAGTTGAACACTGAAGCTTTCTTT
.	TRBJ2-2	.	TRBV6-4	CASIDQRWLEPNTGELFF	TGTGCCAGCATCGACCAAAGGTGGCTGGAACCCAACACCGGGGAGCTGTTTTTT
.	TRBJ2-2	TRBD2	TRBV6-5	CASSYVAGTTGELFF	TGTGCCAGCAGTTACGTAGCGGGAACCACCGGGGAGCTGTTTTTT
few	TRBJ1-5	.	TRBV19	CASSIEVMGLVRGQPQHF	TGTGCCAGTAGTATAGAAGTCATGGGATTGGTCCGGGGTCAGCCCCAGCATTTT
many	TRBJ2-3	.	TRBV7-2	CASSLVGSLTDTQYF	TGTGCCAGCAGCTTAGTAGGCTCTCTAACAGATACGCAGTATTTT
.	TRBJ1-1	TRBD1	TRBV19	CASTPGQGVPEAFF	TGTGCCAGTACCCCCGGACAGGGTGTCCCTGAAGCTTTCTTT
.	TRBJ2-5	TRBD2	TRBV4-1	CASSQGGRGLAGVVRETQYF	TGCGCCAGCAGCCAAGGAGGGAGGGGACTAGCGGGAGTAGTGAGAGAGACCCAGTACTTC
.	TRBJ2-1	TRBD2	TRBV20-1	CSALGLANNEQFF	TGCAGTGCCCTGGGACTAGCGAACAATGAGCAGTTCTTC
.	TRBJ2-3	.	TRBV6-4	CASRPDLHTDTQYF	TGTGCCAGCAGGCCCGATTTGCACACAGATACGCAGTATTTT
.	TRBJ2-1	.	TRBV5-1	CASSLQRYNEQFF	TGCGCCAGCAGCTTACAGAGATACAATGAGCAGTTCTTC
many	TRBJ1-2	.	TRBV7-9	CASSRTYLTF	TGTGCCAGCAGCCGGACCTACCTGACCTTC
many	TRBJ1-2	.	TRBV5-1	CASSLEGDYGYTF	TGCGCCAGCAGCTTGGAGGGAGACTATGGCTACACCTTC
many	TRBJ2-7	.	TRBV30	CAMEGSSYEQYF	TGTGCCATGGAGGGCAGCTCCTACGAGCAGTACTTC
many	TRBJ2-7	.	TRBV20-1	CSADAIAASIEQYF	TGCAGTGCCGACGCCATAGCGGCCAGTATCGAGCAGTACTTC
many	TRBJ1-1	TRBD1	TRBV7-8	CASSLGQGQGNTEAFF	TGTGCCAGCAGCTTAGGGCAGGGACAGGGGAACACTGAAGCTTTCTTT
few	TRBJ2-2	TRBD1	TRBV7-9	CATDRANTGELFF	TGTGCCACGGACAGGGCAAACACCGGGGAGCTGTTTTTT
many	TRBJ2-1	.	TRBV28	CASRNSGLLTIDEQFF	TGTGCCAGCAGAAATTCGGGACTCCTAACGATCGATGAGCAGTTCTTC
.	TRBJ2-1	.	TRBV24-1	CATSDPGLRQFF	TGTGCCACCAGTGATCCGGGACTCCGACAGTTCTTC
many	TRBJ1-5	TRBD1	TRBV6-2/TRBV6-3	CASSYSSTGAARSNQPQHF	TGTGCCAGCAGTTACTCGTCGACAGGGGCCGCCAGGAGCAATCAGCCCCAGCATTTT
few	TRBJ2-3	.	TRBV18	CASSPLAGGYTDTQYF	TGTGCCAGCTCACCACTCGCCGGGGGATACACAGATACGCAGTATTTT
.	TRBJ2-7	.	TRBV11-2	CASSGDWYEQYF	TGTGCCAGCAGCGGGGACTGGTACGAGCAGTACTTC
.	TRBJ2-2	TRBD1	TRBV2	CASTGQGLSGELFF	TGTGCCAGCACGGGACAGGGGCTGAGCGGGGAGCTGTTTTTT
.	TRBJ2-7	TRBD1	TRBV19	CASSTLLGQGAKEQYF	TGTGCCAGTAGTACCCTCCTCGGACAGGGGGCAAAGGAGCAGTACTTC
many	TRBJ2-5	.	TRBV11-2	CASSLVGSLIGETQYF	TGTGCCAGCAGCTTAGTTGGGAGTCTAATAGGGGAGACCCAGTACTTC
.	TRBJ2-1	.	TRBV10-3	CAISDDDGSSYNEQFF	TGTGCCATCAGTGACGACGACGGCAGCTCCTACAATGAGCAGTTCTTC
.	TRBJ1-5	TRBD1	TRBV28	CASSPQGKLNQPQHF	TGTGCCAGCAGTCCACAGGGGAAACTCAATCAGCCCCAGCATTTT
many	TRBJ1-4	.	TRBV12-3/TRBV12-4	CASTLTGFLRGTNEKLFF	TGTGCCAGCACCCTCACGGGTTTTCTGAGGGGAACTAATGAAAAACTGTTTTTT
.	TRBJ2-3	TRBD2	TRBV6-2/TRBV6-3	CASRPSGSQTDTQYF	TGTGCCAGCCGCCCTAGCGGGAGTCAGACAGATACGCAGTATTTT
many	TRBJ2-1	.	TRBV29-1	CSVEALVGSYNEQFF	TGCAGCGTTGAAGCTCTGGTGGGTTCCTACAATGAGCAGTTCTTC
many	TRBJ2-3	TRBD1	TRBV28	CASSLSTGGWDTQYF	TGTGCCAGCAGTTTGAGTACAGGGGGGTGGGATACGCAGTATTTT
.	TRBJ1-2	.	TRBV7-9	CASSSPGYTF	TGTGCCAGCAGCTCGCCCGGCTACACCTTC
few	TRBJ1-1	TRBD1	TRBV18	CASLQGATEAFF	TGTGCCAGCCTCCAGGGGGCCACTGAAGCTTTCTTT
many	TRBJ1-2	TRBD1	TRBV2	CASSPSLGGDGYTF	TGTGCCAGCAGTCCATCCCTAGGGGGCGATGGCTACACCTTC
many	TRBJ2-2	.	TRBV18	CASSREGTGELFF	TGTGCCAGCTCACGAGAGGGGACCGGGGAGCTGTTTTTT
.	TRBJ2-7	TRBD1	TRBV4-3	CASSPGTGAYLYEQYF	TGCGCCAGCAGCCCCGGGACAGGGGCTTACCTCTACGAGCAGTACTTC
many	TRBJ1-1	.	TRBV6-5	CASSYAGGWGTTEAFF	TGTGCCAGCAGTTACGCGGGGGGTTGGGGGACCACTGAAGCTTTCTTT
many	TRBJ2-5	TRBD2	TRBV20-1	CSAPGLEIQETQYF	TGCAGTGCTCCGGGACTAGAGATCCAAGAGACCCAGTACTTC
.	TRBJ1-5	.	TRBV27	CASSLGRRQPQHF	TGTGCCAGCAGTTTGGGAAGGAGGCAGCCCCAGCATTTT
.	TRBJ1-1	.	TRBV5-1	CASSLGPVNTESFF	TGCGCCAGCAGCTTAGGACCGGTGAACACTGAATCTTTCTTT
.	TRBJ2-3	.	TRBV5-1	CASSLLGTSTDTQYF	TGCGCCAGCAGCTTGCTGGGGACTAGCACAGATACGCAGTATTTT
few	TRBJ2-5	.	TRBV20-1	CSARDLGEGETQYF	TGCAGTGCTAGAGATCTCGGGGAAGGAGAGACCCAGTACTTC
many	TRBJ2-7	TRBD1	TRBV11-2	CASSLRQGVSYEQYF	TGTGCCAGCAGCTTACGACAGGGGGTCTCCTACGAGCAGTACTTC
.	TRBJ1-5	TRBD1	TRBV2	CASRDLTGSQPQHF	TGTGCCAGCAGGGACCTGACAGGGTCTCAGCCCCAGCATTTT
many	TRBJ1-5	.	TRBV28	CASSLSAAIRDQPQHF	TGTGCCAGCAGTTTATCCGCGGCAATTCGAGATCAGCCCCAGCATTTT
many	TRBJ1-5	.	TRBV28	CASRLTGGLTPQHF	TGTGCCAGCAGATTGACAGGTGGACTTACGCCCCAGCATTTT
many	TRBJ2-7	TRBD2	TRBV27	CASSFVAGGHYEQYF	TGTGCCAGCAGTTTTGTCGCGGGAGGCCACTACGAGCAGTACTTC